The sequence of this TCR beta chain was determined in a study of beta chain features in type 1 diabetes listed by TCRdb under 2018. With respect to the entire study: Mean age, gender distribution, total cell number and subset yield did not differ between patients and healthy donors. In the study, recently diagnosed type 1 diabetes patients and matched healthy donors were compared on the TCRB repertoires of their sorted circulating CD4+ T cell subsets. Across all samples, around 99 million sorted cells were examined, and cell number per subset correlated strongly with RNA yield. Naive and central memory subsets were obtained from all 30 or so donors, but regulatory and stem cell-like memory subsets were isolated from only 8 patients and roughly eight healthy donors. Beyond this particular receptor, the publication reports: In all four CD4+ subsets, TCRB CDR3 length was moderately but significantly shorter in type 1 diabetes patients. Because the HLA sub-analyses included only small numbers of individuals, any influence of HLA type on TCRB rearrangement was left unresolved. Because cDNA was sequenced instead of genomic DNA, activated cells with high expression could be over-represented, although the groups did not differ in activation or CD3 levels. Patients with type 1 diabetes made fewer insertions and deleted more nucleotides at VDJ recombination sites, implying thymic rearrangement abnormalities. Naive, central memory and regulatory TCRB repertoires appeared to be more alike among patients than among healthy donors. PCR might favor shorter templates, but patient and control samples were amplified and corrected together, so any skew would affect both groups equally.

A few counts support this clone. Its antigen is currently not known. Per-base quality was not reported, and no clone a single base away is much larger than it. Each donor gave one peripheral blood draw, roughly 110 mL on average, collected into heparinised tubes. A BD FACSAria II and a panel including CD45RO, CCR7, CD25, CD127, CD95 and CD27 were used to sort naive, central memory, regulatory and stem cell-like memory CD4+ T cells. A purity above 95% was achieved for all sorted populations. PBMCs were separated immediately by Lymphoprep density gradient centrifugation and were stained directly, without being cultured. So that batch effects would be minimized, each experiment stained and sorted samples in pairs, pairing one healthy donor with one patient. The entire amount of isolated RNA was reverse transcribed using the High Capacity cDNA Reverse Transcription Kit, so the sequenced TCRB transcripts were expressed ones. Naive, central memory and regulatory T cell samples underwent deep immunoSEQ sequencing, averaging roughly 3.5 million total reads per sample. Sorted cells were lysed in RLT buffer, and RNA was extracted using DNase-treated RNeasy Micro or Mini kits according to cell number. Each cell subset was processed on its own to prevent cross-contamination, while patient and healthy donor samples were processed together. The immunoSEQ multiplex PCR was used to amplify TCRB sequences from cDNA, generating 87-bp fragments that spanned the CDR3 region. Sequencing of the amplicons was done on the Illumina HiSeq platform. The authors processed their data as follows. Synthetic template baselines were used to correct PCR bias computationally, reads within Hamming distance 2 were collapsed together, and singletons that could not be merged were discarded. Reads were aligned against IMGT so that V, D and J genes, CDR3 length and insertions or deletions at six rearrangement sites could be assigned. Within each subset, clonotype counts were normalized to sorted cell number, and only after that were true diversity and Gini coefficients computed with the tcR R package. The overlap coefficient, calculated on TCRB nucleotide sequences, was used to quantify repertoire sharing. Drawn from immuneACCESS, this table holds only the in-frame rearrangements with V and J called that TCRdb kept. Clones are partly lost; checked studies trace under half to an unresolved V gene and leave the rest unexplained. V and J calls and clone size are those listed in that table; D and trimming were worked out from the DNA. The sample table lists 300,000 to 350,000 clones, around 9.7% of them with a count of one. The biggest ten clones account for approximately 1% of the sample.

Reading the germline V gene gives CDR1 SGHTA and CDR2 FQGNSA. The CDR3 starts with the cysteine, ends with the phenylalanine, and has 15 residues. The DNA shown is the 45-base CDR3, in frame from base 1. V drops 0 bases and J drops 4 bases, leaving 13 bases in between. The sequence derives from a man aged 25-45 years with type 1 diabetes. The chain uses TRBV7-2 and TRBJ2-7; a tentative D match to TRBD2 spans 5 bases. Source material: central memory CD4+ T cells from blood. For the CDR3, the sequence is CASSLAAEAEYEQYF. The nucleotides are TGTGCCAGCAGCTTAGCGGCAGAAGCGGAGTACGAGCAGTACTTC. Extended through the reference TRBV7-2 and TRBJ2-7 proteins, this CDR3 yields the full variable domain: GAGVSQSPSNKVTEKGKDVELRCDPISGHTALYWYRQSLGQGLEFLIYFQGNSAPDKSGLPSDRFSAERTGGSVSTLTIQRTQQEDSAVYLCASSLAAEAEYEQYFGPGTRLTVT.